This T cell receptor beta chain was observed in a study of blood T cell repertoires in COVID-19. CDR1 is SGDLS, CDR2 YYNGEE, per germline. The CDR3 length is 15 residues. The trim removed 0 bases at V and 7 bases at J, leaving 6 bases unmatched. Repertoires were generated with immunoSEQ multiplex PCR, while TCRdb's copy carries only in-frame clones and drops some. The table records under 55,000 clones, 70% to 90% of them present only once. The chain joins TRBV9 to TRBJ2-7, with 11 bases matching TRBD2. The source of this sequence is a human donor in a cohort sampled during active COVID-19. Sequencing was performed on peripheral blood. The CDR3 bases are TGTGCCAGCAGCGTAGATGGTAGCGGGGGGGCAGAGCAGTACTTC. Its translation is CASSVDGSGGAEQYF. The whole variable domain, filled in from reference TRBV9 and TRBJ2-7, reads DSGVTQTPKHLITATGQRVTLRCSPRSGDLSVYWYQQSLDQGLQFLIQYYNGEERAKGNILERFSAQQFPDLHSELNLSSLELGDSALYFCASSVDGSGGAEQYFGPGTRLTVT.